In its sample, the clone carrying this T cell receptor (beta chain) was seen a few times. What it binds is not known. The data are from a study of CD8+CD57+ T cells in acquired aplastic anemia. Study summary: When averaged, DNA from sorted CD4+ and CD8+ cells came to 2.5 to 4 ug.

Both TCR beta VDJ combination and CDR3 sequence profiling were carried out. Genomic DNA was the template for this profiling. TCRdb redid the calling of the reads with MiXCR, one entry per CDR3 protein. The sample shows hundreds of thousands of distinct CDR3 sequences, around 60% of them seen only once. Findings and limits, study-wide: Patients and controls turned out to have more than 25 CD8+ CDR3 sequences in common.

Trimming shortened V by 6 bases and J by 8 bases, and 10 bases separated the two germline ends. The CDR3 is 12 amino acids. Germline CDR1 is MNHEY and CDR2 is SMNVEV (reference sequence). Sequencing was done on a sample of sorted CD4+, CD8+, or CD8+CD57+ T cells (not recorded which) from PBMCs. The chain recombines TRBV27 with TRBJ1-4; D uncertain. The sequence was collected from a human donor with severe aplastic anemia or a healthy control (not recorded which). This CDR3 reads CASRESGEKLFF. Here the CDR3 DNA reads TGTGCCAGCAGGGAATCGGGGGAAAAACTGTTTTTT. The variable domain in full, completed from reference TRBV27 and TRBJ1-4, reads EAQVTQNPRYLITVTGKKLTVTCSQNMNHEYMSWYRQDPGLGLRQIYYSMNVEVTDKGDVPEGYKVSRKEKRNFPLILESPSPNQTSLYFCASRESGEKLFFGSGTQLSVL.